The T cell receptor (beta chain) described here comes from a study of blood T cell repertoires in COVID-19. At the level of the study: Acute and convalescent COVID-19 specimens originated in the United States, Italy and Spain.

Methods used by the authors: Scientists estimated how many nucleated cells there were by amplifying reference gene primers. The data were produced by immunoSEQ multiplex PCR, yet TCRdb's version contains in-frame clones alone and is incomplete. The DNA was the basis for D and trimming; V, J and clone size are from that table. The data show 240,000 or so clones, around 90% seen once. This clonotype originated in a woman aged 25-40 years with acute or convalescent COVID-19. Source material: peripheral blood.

CDR3 sequence: CASSLGSWDTGYTF. Written as DNA, the CDR3 is TGTGCCAGCAGCTTAGGGTCTTGGGACACAGGCTACACCTTC. The V gene is TRBV11-3, the J gene TRBJ1-2; D possibly corresponds to TRBD1 (6 bases). The V end was cut by 1 base, the J end by 8 bases, with 14 bases between. Germline lookup yields CDR1 SGHNT and CDR2 YENEEA. The CDR3 sequence is 14 residues long.